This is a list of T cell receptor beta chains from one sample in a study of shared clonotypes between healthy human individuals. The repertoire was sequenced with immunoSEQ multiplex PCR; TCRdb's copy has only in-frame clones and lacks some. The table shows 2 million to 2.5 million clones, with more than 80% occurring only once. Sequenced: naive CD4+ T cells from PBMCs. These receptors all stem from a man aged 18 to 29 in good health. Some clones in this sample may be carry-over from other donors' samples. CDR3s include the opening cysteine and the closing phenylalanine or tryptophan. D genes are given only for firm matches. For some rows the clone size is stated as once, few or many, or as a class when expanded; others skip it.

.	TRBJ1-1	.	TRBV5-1	CASSLLQENTEAFF	TGCGCCAGCAGCTTGCTCCAGGAGAACACTGAAGCTTTCTTT
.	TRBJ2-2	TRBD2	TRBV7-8	CASRRPGLDAGELFF	TGTGCCAGCAGGAGACCGGGACTAGACGCCGGGGAGCTGTTTTTT
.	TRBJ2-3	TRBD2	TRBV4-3	CASSPEREATDTQYF	TGCGCCAGCAGCCCCGAGCGGGAGGCGACAGATACGCAGTATTTT
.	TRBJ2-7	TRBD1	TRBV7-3	CASSETTGGEQYF	TGTGCCAGCAGCGAGACGACAGGGGGAGAGCAGTACTTC
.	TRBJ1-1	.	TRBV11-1	CASSLAVSNTEAFF	TGTGCCAGCAGCTTAGCAGTGTCGAACACTGAAGCTTTCTTT
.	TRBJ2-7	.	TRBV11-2	CASSFELSASYEQYF	TGTGCCAGCAGCTTTGAATTAAGCGCATCTTACGAGCAGTACTTC
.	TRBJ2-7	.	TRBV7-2	CASSPRGPGVFLEQYF	TGTGCCAGCAGCCCACGCGGGCCAGGGGTGTTCTTAGAGCAGTACTTC
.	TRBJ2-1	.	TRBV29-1	CSATPGLYNEQFF	TGCAGCGCTACTCCGGGACTTTACAATGAGCAGTTCTTC
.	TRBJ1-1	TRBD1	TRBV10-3	CAISAQSGTGALEAFF	TGTGCCATCAGTGCCCAATCCGGGACAGGGGCCCTTGAAGCTTTCTTT
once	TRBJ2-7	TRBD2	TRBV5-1	CASSLTTSGSSYEQYF	TGCGCCAGCAGCTTGACAACTAGCGGGAGCTCCTACGAGCAGTACTTC
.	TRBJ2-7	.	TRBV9	CASSVEAGTTGEQYF	TGTGCCAGCAGCGTAGAGGCAGGGACCACGGGGGAGCAGTACTTC
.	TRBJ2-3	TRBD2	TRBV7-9	CASSSIGRAPDTQYF	TGTGCCAGCAGCTCCATCGGGAGGGCCCCAGATACGCAGTATTTT
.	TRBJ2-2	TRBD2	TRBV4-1	CASSTFGTSGRGPGELFF	TGCGCCAGCAGCACTTTCGGGACTAGCGGGAGGGGACCCGGGGAGCTGTTTTTT
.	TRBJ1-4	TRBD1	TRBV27	CASSLGRPRQGDEKLFF	TGTGCCAGCAGTTTAGGGCGTCCCAGACAGGGGGATGAAAAACTGTTTTTT
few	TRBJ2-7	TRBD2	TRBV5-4	CASSPGLAAAEQYF	TGTGCCAGCAGCCCGGGACTAGCGGCCGCCGAGCAGTACTTC
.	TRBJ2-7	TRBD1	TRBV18	CASSPQRADRGYGEQYF	TGTGCCAGCTCACCACAAAGAGCGGACAGGGGGTATGGCGAGCAGTACTTC
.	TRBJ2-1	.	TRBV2	CASSALVVDEQFF	TGTGCCAGCAGTGCCCTTGTAGTGGATGAGCAGTTCTTC
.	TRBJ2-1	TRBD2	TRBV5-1	CASSLEGTSGRIRVGEQFF	TGCGCCAGCAGCTTGGAGGGGACTAGCGGGAGGATACGTGTAGGTGAGCAGTTCTTC
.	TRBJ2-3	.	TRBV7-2	CASSLAGGQDTQYF	TGTGCCAGCAGCTTAGCAGGCGGGCAAGATACGCAGTATTTT
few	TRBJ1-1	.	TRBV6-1	CASSEAWAGREAFF	TGTGCCAGCAGTGAAGCTTGGGCGGGGAGGGAAGCTTTCTTT
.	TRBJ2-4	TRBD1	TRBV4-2	CASSRVVAGGTGENIQYF	TGTGCCAGCAGCCGGGTGGTGGCGGGCGGGACAGGGGAGAACATTCAGTACTTC
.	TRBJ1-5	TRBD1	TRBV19	CASSILGTGGSGNQPQHF	TGTGCCAGTAGTATTCTGGGGACAGGGGGATCGGGCAATCAGCCCCAGCATTTT
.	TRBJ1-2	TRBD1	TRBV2	CASSAQGQGFYGYTF	TGTGCCAGCAGTGCTCAGGGACAGGGCTTCTATGGCTACACCTTC
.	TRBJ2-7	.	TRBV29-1	CSVEGQGPLLEQYF	TGCAGCGTTGAGGGGCAGGGCCCCCTCCTCGAGCAGTACTTC
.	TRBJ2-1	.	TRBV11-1	CASSHSDSSYNEQFF	TGTGCCAGCAGCCATAGCGACAGCTCCTACAATGAGCAGTTCTTC
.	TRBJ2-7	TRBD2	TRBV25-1	CASSVLAGAFEQYF	TGTGCCAGCAGTGTGCTAGCGGGAGCATTCGAGCAGTACTTC
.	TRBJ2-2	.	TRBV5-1	CASSLGPGRTGTGELFF	TGCGCCAGCAGCTTGGGTCCGGGGAGGACCGGAACCGGGGAGCTGTTTTTT
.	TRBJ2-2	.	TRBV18	CASSPQGVTGELFF	TGTGCCAGCTCACCCCAGGGAGTCACCGGGGAGCTGTTTTTT
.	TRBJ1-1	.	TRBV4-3	CASSQSGRGETEAFF	TGCGCCAGCAGCCAATCAGGACGGGGGGAGACTGAAGCTTTCTTT
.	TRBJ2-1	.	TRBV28	CASSSDPTGLYNEQFF	TGTGCCAGCAGTTCCGACCCTACGGGACTCTACAATGAGCAGTTCTTC
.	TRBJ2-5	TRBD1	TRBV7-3	CASSSQGSETQYF	TGTGCCAGCAGCTCACAGGGGAGCGAGACCCAGTACTTC
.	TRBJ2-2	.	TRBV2	CASSADNTGELFF	TGTGCCAGCAGCGCCGATAACACCGGGGAGCTGTTTTTT
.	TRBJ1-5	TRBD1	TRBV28	CASRASGTGGNQPQHF	TGTGCCAGTCGAGCGTCCGGGACAGGGGGCAATCAGCCCCAGCATTTT
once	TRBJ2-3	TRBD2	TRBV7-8	CASSLVGSGRSGTDTQYF	TGTGCCAGCAGCTTAGTGGGTAGCGGGAGGAGCGGCACAGATACGCAGTATTTT
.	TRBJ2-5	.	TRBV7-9	CASSVHGAKETQYF	TGTGCCAGCAGCGTCCACGGAGCTAAAGAGACCCAGTACTTC
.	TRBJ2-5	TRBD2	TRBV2	CASSETSGSETQYF	TGTGCCAGCAGTGAGACTAGCGGGAGTGAGACCCAGTACTTC
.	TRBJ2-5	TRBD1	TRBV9	CASSPGGPRVTQYF	TGTGCCAGCAGCCCAGGGGGACCCAGAGTGACCCAGTACTTC
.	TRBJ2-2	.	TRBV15	CATSGMGLGGTGELFF	TGTGCCACCAGCGGCATGGGTTTGGGTGGCACCGGGGAGCTGTTTTTT
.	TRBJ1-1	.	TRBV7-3	CASSRLGGSNTEAFF	TGTGCCAGCAGCCGGTTGGGGGGCTCGAACACTGAAGCTTTCTTT
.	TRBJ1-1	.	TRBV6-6	CASRHEEVRTEAFF	TGTGCCAGCAGACACGAGGAGGTTCGCACTGAAGCTTTCTTT
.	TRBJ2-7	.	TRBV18	CASSPPSQEAYEQYF	TGTGCCAGCTCACCACCCTCACAGGAGGCCTACGAGCAGTACTTC
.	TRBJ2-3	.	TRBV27	CASSLSVRGVGDTQYF	TGTGCCAGCAGTTTGAGTGTTCGGGGAGTGGGCGATACGCAGTATTTT
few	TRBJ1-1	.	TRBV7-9	CASSSGDLPTEAFF	TGTGCCAGCAGCTCAGGGGACCTGCCGACTGAAGCTTTCTTT
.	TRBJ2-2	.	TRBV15	CATSRGGAGELFF	TGTGCCACCAGCAGAGGGGGAGCCGGGGAGCTGTTTTTT
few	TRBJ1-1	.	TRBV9	CASSVAGQNTEAFF	TGTGCCAGCAGCGTGGCGGGACAGAACACTGAAGCTTTCTTT
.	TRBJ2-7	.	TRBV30	CAWSAPYEQYF	TGTGCCTGGAGCGCACCCTACGAGCAGTACTTC
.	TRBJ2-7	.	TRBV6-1	CASSEGAIRYYEQYF	TGTGCCAGCAGTGAAGGGGCCATACGGTACTACGAGCAGTACTTC
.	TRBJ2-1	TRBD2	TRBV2	CASSRLAEYNEQFF	TGTGCCAGCAGTAGACTAGCGGAGTACAATGAGCAGTTCTTC
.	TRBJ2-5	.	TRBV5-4	CASSPGAGAQETQYF	TGTGCCAGCAGCCCCGGTGCAGGGGCACAAGAGACCCAGTACTTC
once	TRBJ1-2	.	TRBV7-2	CASSLVRGRPDGYTF	TGTGCCAGCAGCTTAGTGAGGGGTCGCCCCGATGGCTACACCTTC
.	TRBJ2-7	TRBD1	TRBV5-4	CASSLTGLYEQYF	TGTGCCAGCAGCCTGACAGGGTTATACGAGCAGTACTTC
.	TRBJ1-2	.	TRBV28	CASSAPSNLYGYTF	TGTGCCAGCAGTGCCCCCTCGAACCTCTATGGCTACACCTTC
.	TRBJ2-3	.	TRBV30	CAWTETDTQYF	TGTGCCTGGACGGAAACAGATACGCAGTATTTT
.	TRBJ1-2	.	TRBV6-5	CASSYSGGAWDGYTF	TGTGCCAGCAGTTACTCGGGGGGCGCTTGGGATGGCTACACCTTC
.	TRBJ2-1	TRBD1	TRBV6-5	CASSRLGQRYNEQFF	TGTGCCAGCAGCCGATTGGGACAGAGATACAATGAGCAGTTCTTC
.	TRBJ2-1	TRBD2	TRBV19	CARGLAGVGEQFF	TGTGCCAGGGGACTAGCGGGAGTCGGGGAGCAGTTCTTC
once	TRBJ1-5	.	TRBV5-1	CASSLGQNQPQHF	TGCGCCAGCAGCTTGGGACAGAATCAGCCCCAGCATTTT
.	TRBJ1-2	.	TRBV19	CASTDRDGYTF	TGTGCCAGTACGGACAGAGATGGCTACACCTTC
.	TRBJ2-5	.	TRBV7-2	CASSPSRAEAEETQYF	TGTGCCAGCAGCCCCTCTCGGGCGGAGGCGGAAGAGACCCAGTACTTC
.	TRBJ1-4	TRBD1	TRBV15	CATSAGMGTGDEKLFF	TGTGCCACCAGCGCTGGGATGGGGACAGGGGATGAAAAACTGTTTTTT